These 10 T cell receptor beta chains were sequenced from one sample in a study of technical replicates of blood from a few donors. Libraries were prepared by immunoSEQ multiplex PCR; TCRdb keeps only in-frame clonotypes and omits some of them. This sample has about 88,000 clones, with roughly 93% found just once. Source material: T cells isolated from PBMCs. These receptors originate from a human donor in good health.

Written as DNA, the CDR3 is TGTGCCAGCAGCTTAGTTGAAGGGGGCGCGATTCTGACCTTC. Translating it yields CASSLVEGGAILTF. This chain uses TRBV11-1 with TRBJ1-2, with TRBD1 matching over 7 bases. The CDR3 totals 14 residues. V lost 1 base, J lost 14 bases, and 13 bases stayed unmatched. CDR1 SGHAT and CDR2 FQDESV come from the germline V gene (reference sequence).

This sequence joins TRBV29-1 and TRBJ2-3; 10 bases align to TRBD2. Germline V gene lookup returns CDR1 SQVTM and CDR2 ANQGSEA. The CDR3 totals 14 residues. The ends lost 8 bases at V and 5 bases at J; junction bases unmatched: 10. The CDR3 region is CSSLAGSSGDTQYF. The CDR3 region has the DNA TGCAGCTCACTAGCGGGGTCCTCGGGAGATACGCAGTATTTT.

The chain joins TRBV18 to TRBJ2-1, with 10 bases fitting TRBD1. This CDR3 is 16 amino acids long. Germline V CDR1 and CDR2: KGHSH, LQKENI. V lost 6 bases to trimming and J lost 7 bases; unmatched junction nucleotides: 12. The CDR3 spells CASSRPPGQGPNEQFF. The CDR3 nucleotides are TGTGCCAGCTCCCGTCCCCCGGGACAGGGGCCAAATGAGCAGTTCTTC.

The CDR3 nucleotides read TGTGCCAGCAGTCGTCTTTCGGTCGGGGAGCTGTTTTTT. Translating gives CASSRLSVGELFF. The chain recombines TRBV13 with TRBJ2-2; D gene ambiguous. CDR1 and CDR2 (germline): PRHDT, FYEKMQ (reference sequence). Trimming took 6 bases from V and 7 from J, leaving 12 bases between them. The CDR3 covers 13 residues. Using reference TRBV13 and TRBJ2-2 for the parts outside the CDR3, the full variable domain is AAGVIQSPRHLIKEKRETATLKCYPIPRHDTVYWYQQGPGQDPQFLISFYEKMQSDKGSIPDRFSAQQFSDYHSELNMSSLELGDSALYFCASSRLSVGELFFGEGSRLTVL.

This clone was seen a single time. This chain links TRBV11-1 with TRBJ1-6; D may be TRBD1 (6 bases). The V gene lost 5 bases and the J gene lost 4 bases, with 15 bases spanning the gap. CDR3 length equals 16 residues. Per germline, CDR1 SGHAT and CDR2 FQDESV (reference sequence). CDR3 sequence: CASSPTGEAYNSPLHF. In DNA form, the CDR3 reads TGTGCCAGCAGCCCGACAGGCGAAGCATATAATTCACCCCTCCACTTT.

The chain is built from TRBV7-8 and TRBJ2-3; 8 bases agree with TRBD2. CDR3 length: 15 amino acids. The J segment lost 3 bases and the V segment lost 5 bases, leaving 7 bases of the junction unmatched. Per the germline V gene, CDR1 is SGHVS and CDR2 is FQNEAQ. The CDR3 loop reads CASSTRGGPTDTQYF. The CDR3 DNA reads as TGTGCCAGCAGCACCCGCGGGGGGCCGACAGATACGCAGTATTTT.

The chain couples TRBV29-1 to TRBJ2-7; D is possibly TRBD1 (7 bases). The germline V and J ends were trimmed by 5 bases and 4 bases, with 15 bases remaining between them. This CDR3 is built from 13 residues. CDR1 is SQVTM and CDR2 is ANQGSEA in the germline V gene. CDR3 DNA sequence: TGCAGCGTTTCGGAGGGGGCCCTGTACGAGCAGTACTTC. Translating it yields CSVSEGALYEQYF.

The J gene is TRBJ2-1, the V gene TRBV5-4; 7 nucleotides match TRBD2. Germline CDR1 is SGHNT and CDR2 is YYREEE (reference sequence). V dropped 7 bases and J dropped 6; count of bases not matched to a gene: 13. This CDR3 has 15 amino acids. The CDR3 DNA is TGTGCCAGCCATCTCTCGGGAGGATTTGGCAATGAGCAGTTCTTC. Translation: CASHLSGGFGNEQFF.

The V and J genes are TRBV11-3 and TRBJ2-1; 7 nucleotides agree with TRBD2. V was clipped by 3 bases and J by 4 bases; unmatched bases: 12. Germline V lookup: CDR1 SGHNT, CDR2 YENEEA. The CDR3 sequence is 17 residues long. Here the CDR3 reads CASSLWAGERSYNEQFF. The CDR3 DNA reads TGTGCCAGCAGCTTGTGGGCGGGGGAGCGCTCGTACAATGAGCAGTTCTTC.

The gene calls are TRBV28 and TRBJ2-7, with a possible D match to TRBD1 (6 bases). From germline, CDR1 is MDHEN and CDR2 SYDVKM. There are 14 residues in the CDR3. V was cut by 6 bases and J by 5 bases, with 17 bases left in between. As DNA, the CDR3 is TGTGCCAGCAGAGAACTGTTTGGGACAAACGAGCAGTACTTC. As protein: CASRELFGTNEQYF.